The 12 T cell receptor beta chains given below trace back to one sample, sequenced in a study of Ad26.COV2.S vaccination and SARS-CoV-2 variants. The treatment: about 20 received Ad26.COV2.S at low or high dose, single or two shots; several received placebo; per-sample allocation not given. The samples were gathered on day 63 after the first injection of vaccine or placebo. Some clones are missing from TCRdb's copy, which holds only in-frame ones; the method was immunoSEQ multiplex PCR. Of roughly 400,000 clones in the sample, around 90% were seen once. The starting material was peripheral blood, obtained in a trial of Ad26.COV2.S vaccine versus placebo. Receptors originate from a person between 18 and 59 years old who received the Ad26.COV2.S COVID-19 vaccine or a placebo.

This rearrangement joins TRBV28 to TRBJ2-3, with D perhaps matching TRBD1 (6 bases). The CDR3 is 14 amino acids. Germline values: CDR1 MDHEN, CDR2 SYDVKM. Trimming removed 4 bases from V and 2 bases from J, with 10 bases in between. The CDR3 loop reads CASSWDKATDTQYF. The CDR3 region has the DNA TGTGCCAGCAGTTGGGACAAGGCCACAGATACGCAGTATTTT.

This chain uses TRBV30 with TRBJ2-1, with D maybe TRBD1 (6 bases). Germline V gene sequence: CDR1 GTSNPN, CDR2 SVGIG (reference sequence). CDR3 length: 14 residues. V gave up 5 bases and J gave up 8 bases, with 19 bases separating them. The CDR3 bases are TGTGCCTGGGGTCCCGGGACATTTACCGATGAGCAGTTCTTC. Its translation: CAWGPGTFTDEQFF.

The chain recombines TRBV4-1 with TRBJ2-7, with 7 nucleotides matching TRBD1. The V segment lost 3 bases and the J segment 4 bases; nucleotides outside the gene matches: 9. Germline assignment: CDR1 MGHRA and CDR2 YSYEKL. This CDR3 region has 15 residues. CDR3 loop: CASSHRTGAFYEQYF. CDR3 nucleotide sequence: TGCGCCAGCAGCCATAGAACAGGGGCCTTTTACGAGCAGTACTTC.

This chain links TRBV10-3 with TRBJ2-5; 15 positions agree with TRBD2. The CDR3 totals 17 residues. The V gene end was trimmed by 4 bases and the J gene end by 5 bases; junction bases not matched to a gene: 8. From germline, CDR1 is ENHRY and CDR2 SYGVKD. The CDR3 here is CAISAGTSGRPPETQYF. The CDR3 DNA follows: TGTGCCATCAGTGCGGGGACTAGCGGGAGGCCCCCGGAGACCCAGTACTTC.

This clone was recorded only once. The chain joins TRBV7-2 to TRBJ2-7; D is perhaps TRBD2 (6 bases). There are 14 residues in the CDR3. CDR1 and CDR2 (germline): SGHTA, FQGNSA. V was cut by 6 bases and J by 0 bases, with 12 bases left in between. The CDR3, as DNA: TGTGCCAGCAGTCGGGGGACGAGCTCCTACGAGCAGTACTTC. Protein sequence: CASSRGTSSYEQYF.

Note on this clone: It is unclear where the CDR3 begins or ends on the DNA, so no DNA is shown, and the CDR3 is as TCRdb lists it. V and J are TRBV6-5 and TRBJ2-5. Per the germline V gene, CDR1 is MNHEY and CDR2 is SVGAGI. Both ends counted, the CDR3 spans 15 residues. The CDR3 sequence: CASFSGRARQETQYF.

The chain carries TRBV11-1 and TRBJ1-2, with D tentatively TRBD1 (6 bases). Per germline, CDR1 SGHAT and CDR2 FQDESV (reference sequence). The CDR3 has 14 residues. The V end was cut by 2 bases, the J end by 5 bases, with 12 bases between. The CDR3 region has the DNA TGTGCCAGCAGCTTAAACGGGGGCGCATATGGCTACACCTTC. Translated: CASSLNGGAYGYTF.

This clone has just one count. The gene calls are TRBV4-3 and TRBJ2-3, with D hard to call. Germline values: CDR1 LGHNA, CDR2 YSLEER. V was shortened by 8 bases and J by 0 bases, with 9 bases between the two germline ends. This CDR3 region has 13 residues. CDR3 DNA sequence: TGCGCCAGCTCGCTAGATAGCACAGATACGCAGTATTTT. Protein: CASSLDSTDTQYF.

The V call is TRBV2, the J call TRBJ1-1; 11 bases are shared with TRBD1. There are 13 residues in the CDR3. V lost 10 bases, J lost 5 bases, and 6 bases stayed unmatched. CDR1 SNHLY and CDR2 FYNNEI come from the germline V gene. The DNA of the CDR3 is TGTGCCATCGGGACAGGGGGGATAACTGAAGCTTTCTTT. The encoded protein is CAIGTGGITEAFF.

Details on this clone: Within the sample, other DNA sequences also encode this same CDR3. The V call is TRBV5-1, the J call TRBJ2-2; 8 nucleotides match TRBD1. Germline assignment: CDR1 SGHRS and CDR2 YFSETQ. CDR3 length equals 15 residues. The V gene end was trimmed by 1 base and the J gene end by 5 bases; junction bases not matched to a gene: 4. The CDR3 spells CASSLRQGLTGELFF. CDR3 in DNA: TGCGCCAGCAGCTTGCGACAGGGGTTAACCGGGGAGCTGTTTTTT.

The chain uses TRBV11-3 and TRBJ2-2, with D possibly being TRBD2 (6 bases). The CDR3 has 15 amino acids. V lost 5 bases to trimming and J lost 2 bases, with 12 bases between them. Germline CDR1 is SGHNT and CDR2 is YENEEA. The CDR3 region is CASSPGLDNTGELFF. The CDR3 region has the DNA TGTGCCAGCAGCCCGGGACTCGACAACACCGGGGAGCTGTTTTTT.

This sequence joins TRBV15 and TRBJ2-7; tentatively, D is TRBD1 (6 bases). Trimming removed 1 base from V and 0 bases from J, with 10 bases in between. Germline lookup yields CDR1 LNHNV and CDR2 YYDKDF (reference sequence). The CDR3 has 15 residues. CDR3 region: CATSRGAQGSYEQYF. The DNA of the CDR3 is TGTGCCACCAGCAGAGGGGCACAGGGCTCCTACGAGCAGTACTTC. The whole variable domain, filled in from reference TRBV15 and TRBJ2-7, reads DAMVIQNPRYQVTQFGKPVTLSCSQTLNHNVMYWYQQKSSQAPKLLFHYYDKDFNNEADTPDNFQSRRPNTSFCFLDIRSPGLGDTAMYLCATSRGAQGSYEQYFGPGTRLTVT.